These 23 T cell receptor beta chains were sequenced from one sample in a study of T-cell memory formation after mild COVID-19. One entry per CDR3 protein, called by TCRdb with MiXCR from the 5' RACE reads. This sample has around 110,000 distinct CDR3 sequences, with around 12% found just once. The material sequenced was PBMCs or a T cell subset sorted from them (not recorded which). The origin of the receptors is an adult woman who had mild COVID-19 (a few samples of this study predate the infection). Cell type and time point are not known.

This clonotype was detected many times. The DNA of the CDR3 is TGCAGCGTCGTACCGGGACAGATTTCCACAGATACGCAGTATTTT. Its translation is CSVVPGQISTDTQYF. This chain joins TRBV29-1 and TRBJ2-3; 7 positions agree with TRBD1. This CDR3 spans 15 amino acids. Germline lookup yields CDR1 SQVTM and CDR2 ANQGSEA. V lost 6 bases, J lost 2 bases, and 11 bases stayed unmatched.

At least ten counts were recorded for this clonotype. The chain joins TRBV30 to TRBJ2-3, with 8 bases aligning to TRBD1. The CDR3 spans 15 residues. V was pared by 1 base and J by 3 bases, with 6 bases of the junction left unmatched. Germline assignment: CDR1 GTSNPN and CDR2 SVGIG (reference sequence). The CDR3 bases are TGTGCCTGGAGTGGAGGGACAGGTGGTACAGATACGCAGTATTTT. Translated: CAWSGGTGGTDTQYF.

This clonotype has at least ten counts. The chain employs TRBV4-1 and TRBJ2-1; 10 positions match TRBD1. This CDR3 comprises 16 residues. V lost 6 bases to trimming and J lost 6 bases; unmatched junction nucleotides: 11. Germline V CDR1 and CDR2: MGHRA, YSYEKL. The CDR3 nucleotides read TGCGCCAGCAGTCTAAAGTGGACAGGGGGAGGCAATGAGCAGTTCTTC. The encoded protein is CASSLKWTGGGNEQFF.

There are a few counts of this clonotype. This rearrangement joins TRBV7-6 to TRBJ2-1; a weak D match, TRBD2 (6 bases). V was cut by 1 base and J by 6 bases, with 16 bases left in between. The CDR3 extends over 16 amino acids. Germline CDR1 is SGHVS and CDR2 is FNYEAQ. The CDR3, as DNA: TGTGCCAGCAGCTTAGTTGTTGGGACTGGGGGCAATGAGCAGTTCTTC. Its protein is CASSLVVGTGGNEQFF.

This clonotype was found a few times. The chain links TRBV5-1 to TRBJ2-3; a possible D gene is TRBD2 (6 bases). CDR1 and CDR2 (germline): SGHRS, YFSETQ. Trimming cost V 3 bases and J 6 bases, with 23 bases left between them. The CDR3 runs to 17 residues. CDR3 sequence reads: CASSSTGGTGPSDTQYF. For the CDR3, the DNA is TGCGCCAGCAGCTCCACCGGAGGGACTGGGCCCTCTGATACGCAGTATTTT.

The chain recombines TRBV27 with TRBJ1-1, with TRBD1 as a possible D gene (5 bases). Deletions cut 0 bases from V and 1 base from J, with 6 bases between. This CDR3 comprises 14 residues. CDR1 and CDR2 (germline): MNHEY, SMNVEV (reference sequence). The CDR3 reads CASSLSDTNTEAFF. CDR3 coding DNA: TGTGCCAGCAGTTTATCGGACACGAACACTGAAGCTTTCTTT.

This clonotype was picked up a small number of times. The CDR3 sequence is CASSPRTLNTEAFF. In DNA, the CDR3 is TGTGCCAGCAGCCCTCGGACCTTGAACACTGAAGCTTTCTTT. The chain links TRBV14 to TRBJ1-1; D gene ambiguous. The CDR3 totals 14 residues. V lost 4 bases, J lost 0 bases, and 9 bases lay in between. CDR1 and CDR2 (germline): SGHDN, FVKESK.

This clonotype was detected a few times. As DNA, the CDR3 is TGTGCCAGCAGCTCCTACGTGATGGGACTAGCGTTTGGCACAGATACGCAGTATTTT. This encodes CASSSYVMGLAFGTDTQYF. The rearrangement joins TRBV7-9 to TRBJ2-3; 10 bases are a match to TRBD2. The V gene end was trimmed by 4 bases and the J gene end by 1 base; junction bases not matched to a gene: 14. The CDR3 has 19 residues. Germline loops: CDR1 SEHNR, CDR2 FQNEAQ (reference sequence).

This clonotype was seen a handful of times. V gene TRBV2 combines with J gene TRBJ2-1; maybe TRBD2 (6 bases). This CDR3 contains 19 residues. V was clipped by 6 bases and J by 0 bases, with 24 bases between them. Germline V gives CDR1 SNHLY, CDR2 FYNNEI. CDR3 in DNA: TGTGCCAGCAGGGGAGCGGGCAACTCGAAGGGCCCCTCCTACAATGAGCAGTTCTTC. It codes for CASRGAGNSKGPSYNEQFF.

The rearrangement uses TRBV27 and TRBJ2-7; D assignment may be TRBD1 or TRBD2 (5 bases each). The V and J ends lost 3 bases and 6 bases respectively, with 12 bases between them. The CDR3 covers 13 residues. In germline, CDR1 is MNHEY, CDR2 SMNVEV (reference sequence). CDR3 sequence: CASSFRDRGEQYF. The CDR3 region has the DNA TGTGCCAGCAGTTTCCGGGACCGGGGCGAGCAGTACTTC.

This clonotype showed up just a few times. The chain employs TRBV7-8 and TRBJ2-5, with 14 bases identical to TRBD2. This CDR3 region has 18 residues. Germline CDR1 reads SGHVS; CDR2 reads FQNEAQ. The V segment lost 3 bases and the J segment 4 bases; nucleotides outside the gene matches: 10. The CDR3 reads CASSFLLTSGGAVETQYF. DNA for the CDR3: TGTGCCAGCAGCTTCTTATTGACTAGCGGGGGGGCCGTAGAGACCCAGTACTTC.

The J gene is TRBJ2-7, the V gene TRBV4-3; D not resolved. Germline assignment: CDR1 LGHNA and CDR2 YSLEER. The CDR3 is made up of 15 amino acids. V lost 0 bases to trimming and J lost 1 base, with 10 bases between them. Written as DNA, the CDR3 is TGCGCCAGCAGCCAAGAGAACGGATGGTCCTACGAGCAGTACTTC. Protein: CASSQENGWSYEQYF.

The table lists this clonotype with a few counts. This chain uses TRBV29-1 with TRBJ2-5; 10 nucleotides line up with TRBD1. Germline CDR1 is SQVTM and CDR2 is ANQGSEA. V gave up 3 bases and J gave up 3 bases; unmatched junction bases: 4. The CDR3 spans 14 residues. The CDR3 nucleotides are TGCAGCGTTGAGCCCGGGACAGGGGAAGAGACCCAGTACTTC. Its translation: CSVEPGTGEETQYF. Full variable domain (missing parts from reference TRBV29-1 and TRBJ2-5): SAVISQKPSRDICQRGTSLTIQCQVDSQVTMMFWYRQQPGQSLTLIATANQGSEATYESGFVIDKFPISRPNLTFSTLTVSNMSPEDSSIYLCSVEPGTGEETQYFGPGTRLLVL.

This clonotype was counted between two and nine times. The V gene is TRBV5-1, the J gene TRBJ2-7; a weak D match, TRBD1 (6 bases). Germline CDR1 is SGHRS and CDR2 is YFSETQ. Trimming shortened V by 2 bases and J by 1 base, and 16 bases separated the two germline ends. This CDR3 is 16 amino acids long. CDR3 nucleotides: TGCGCCAGCAGCTTCCCTTCAGGGGTCCGATCCTACGAGCAGTACTTC. Translation: CASSFPSGVRSYEQYF.

V and J are TRBV7-3 and TRBJ2-1; D is perhaps TRBD1 or TRBD2 (5 bases each). The CDR3 is 13 residues long. V gave up 5 bases and J gave up 8 bases, with 13 bases separating them. Germline-derived CDR1 and CDR2 are SGHTA and FQGTGA. The CDR3 spells CASSVDLGDEQFF. The CDR3 DNA reads TGTGCCAGCAGCGTCGATCTGGGGGATGAGCAGTTCTTC.

By sample share, this clonotype is medium-sized. This chain uses TRBV7-8 with TRBJ1-5; 8 nucleotides align to TRBD1. Germline CDR1 is SGHVS and CDR2 is FQNEAQ. The CDR3 covers 14 residues. J gave up 2 bases and V 5 bases, and 2 bases lay outside the gene matches. The CDR3 nucleotides are TGTGCCAGCAGCCCGGGACAGGGCAATCAGCCCCAGCATTTT. Protein sequence: CASSPGQGNQPQHF. The full variable domain, its missing parts supplied by reference TRBV7-8 and TRBJ1-5, is GAGVSQSPRYKVAKRGQDVALRCDPISGHVSLFWYQQALGQGPEFLTYFQNEAQLDKSGLPSDRFFAERPEGSVSTLKIQRTQQEDSAVYLCASSPGQGNQPQHFGDGTRLSIL.

This clonotype was recorded a few times. The CDR3 coding sequence is TGTGCCAGCAGCCCATCGATGGGCTCCTACGAGCAGTACTTC. It encodes CASSPSMGSYEQYF. V and J are TRBV7-8 and TRBJ2-7; D gene uncertain. Germline values: CDR1 SGHVS, CDR2 FQNEAQ. This CDR3 contains 14 residues. The V end was cut by 5 bases, the J end by 0 bases, with 11 bases between.

V is TRBV5-1 and J is TRBJ2-6; TRBD1 or TRBD2 may be the D gene (5 bases each). CDR3 length equals 16 residues. The germline CDR1 and CDR2 sequences are SGHRS and YFSETQ. The V gene lost 4 bases and the J gene lost 0 bases, with 11 bases spanning the gap. In DNA form, the CDR3 reads TGCGCCAGCAGCCTGGGGGAGAGCTCTGGGGCCAACGTCCTGACTTTC. Translated, it gives CASSLGESSGANVLTF.

This clonotype turned up a few times. The chain is built from TRBV5-4 and TRBJ2-3; possible D gene TRBD2, 6 bases. CDR1 SGHNT and CDR2 YYREEE come from the germline V gene (reference sequence). This CDR3 is 16 amino acids long. V lost 2 bases and J 0 bases, leaving 13 bases between the germline ends. CDR3: CASSFELATSTDTQYF. The CDR3 nucleotides read TGTGCCAGCAGCTTTGAACTAGCTACTAGCACAGATACGCAGTATTTT.

The chain combines TRBV11-3 with TRBJ2-2; 10 nucleotides agree with TRBD2. CDR1 is SGHNT, CDR2 YENEEA, per germline. J was trimmed by 1 base and V by 3 bases; bases with no gene match: 2. This CDR3 spans 16 amino acids. CDR3 sequence: CASSFRLAGNTGELFF. The CDR3, as DNA: TGTGCCAGCAGCTTTCGACTAGCGGGGAACACCGGGGAGCTGTTTTTT.

In its sample, this clonotype was seen a few times. The V and J genes are TRBV5-5 and TRBJ2-2; 9 nucleotides match TRBD2. The CDR3 contains 15 residues. Trimming took 0 bases from V and 3 from J; bases not matched to a gene: 0. Germline V gives CDR1 SGHKS, CDR2 YYEKEE (reference sequence). This CDR3 reads CASSLGTSDTGELFF. DNA for the CDR3: TGTGCCAGCAGCTTGGGGACTAGCGACACCGGGGAGCTGTTTTTT.

This clonotype was picked up a small number of times. This chain connects TRBV7-2 to TRBJ2-3; 8 bases are shared with TRBD2. CDR3 size: 14 residues. Germline lookup yields CDR1 SGHTA and CDR2 FQGNSA. J gave up 5 bases and V 4 bases, and 5 bases lay outside the gene matches. The CDR3 loop reads CASSSGGPGDTQYF. The CDR3 coding sequence is TGTGCCAGCAGCTCGGGGGGGCCCGGAGATACGCAGTATTTT.

The J gene is TRBJ1-2, the V gene TRBV5-1, with TRBD1 matching over 7 bases. Looked up from germline, CDR1 is SGHRS and CDR2 is YFSETQ. The CDR3 runs 16 residues. Trimming removed 0 bases from V and 4 bases from J; junction bases left unmatched: 9. The chain's CDR3 is CASSLGPRDRVYGYTF. The CDR3, as DNA: TGCGCCAGCAGCTTGGGCCCCCGGGACAGAGTCTATGGCTACACCTTC. Based on the CDR3 plus reference TRBV5-1 and TRBJ1-2, the full variable domain is KAGVTQTPRYLIKTRGQQVTLSCSPISGHRSVSWYQQTPGQGLQFLFEYFSETQRNKGNFPGRFSGRQFSNSRSEMNVSTLELGDSALYLCASSLGPRDRVYGYTFGSGTRLTVV.